Listed below are T cell receptor beta chains from one sample, sequenced in a study of cytomegalovirus exposure and HLA in healthy donors. Repertoires were generated with immunoSEQ multiplex PCR, while TCRdb's copy carries only in-frame clones and drops some. The sample yields approximately 140,000 clones, 60% to 70% seen once. Sequencing used PBMCs. These receptors were collected from a woman aged 60-70 years in good health and CMV-seropositive. CDR3s include the opening cysteine and the closing phenylalanine or tryptophan. Each record gives: J gene, CDR3 length, V gene, clone size, D gene, CDR3 DNA, CDR3 protein. A D gene is named only where the DNA matches it firmly. Where a row states a size, it is once, few, many or the class of an expanded clone; other rows omit it.

j_call: TRBJ1-1; cdr3_length: 13; v_call: TRBV6-6; clone_size: -; d_call: TRBD1; cdr3_nt: TGTGCCAGCAGTTATGCGACAGGGACTGAAGCTTTCTTT; cdr3_aa: CASSYATGTEAFF
j_call: TRBJ1-2; cdr3_length: 13; v_call: TRBV5-1; clone_size: -; d_call: -; cdr3_nt: TGCGCCAGCAGCTTCGCTGGGGGGGATGGCTACACCTTC; cdr3_aa: CASSFAGGDGYTF
j_call: TRBJ1-4; cdr3_length: 14; v_call: TRBV7-2; clone_size: once; d_call: -; cdr3_nt: TGTGCCAGCAGCCGGCGGGGGGAAGGGGAAAAACTGTTTTTT; cdr3_aa: CASSRRGEGEKLFF
j_call: TRBJ2-1; cdr3_length: 15; v_call: TRBV21-1; clone_size: -; d_call: -; cdr3_nt: TGTGCCAGCAAAACGGCGGCGGGATGGTACAATGAGCAGTTCTTC; cdr3_aa: CASKTAAGWYNEQFF
j_call: TRBJ1-1; cdr3_length: 13; v_call: TRBV18; clone_size: few; d_call: -; cdr3_nt: TGTGCCAGCTCACGCCAGGGGAACACTGAAGCTTTCTTT; cdr3_aa: CASSRQGNTEAFF
j_call: TRBJ2-2; cdr3_length: 19; v_call: TRBV9; clone_size: -; d_call: -; cdr3_nt: TGTGCCAGCAGCGCTTGGGGAAGGGGAGCTAGCGAGGGCGTCGGGGAGCTGTTTTTT; cdr3_aa: CASSAWGRGASEGVGELFF
j_call: TRBJ2-3; cdr3_length: 16; v_call: TRBV27; clone_size: few; d_call: TRBD2; cdr3_nt: TGTGCCAGCAGTTTAATGTCTAGCGGGAGTGCAGATACGCAGTATTTT; cdr3_aa: CASSLMSSGSADTQYF
j_call: TRBJ2-3; cdr3_length: 16; v_call: TRBV5-6; clone_size: few; d_call: TRBD2; cdr3_nt: TGTGCCAGCAGCTTGGTTGCTAGCGGGAGCACAGATACGCAGTATTTT; cdr3_aa: CASSLVASGSTDTQYF
j_call: TRBJ1-2; cdr3_length: 14; v_call: TRBV2; clone_size: -; d_call: -; cdr3_nt: TGTGCCAGCAACCTCGGACAGCATAACTATGGCTACACCTTC; cdr3_aa: CASNLGQHNYGYTF
j_call: TRBJ2-3; cdr3_length: 18; v_call: TRBV4-3; clone_size: -; d_call: -; cdr3_nt: TGCGCCAGCAGCCAAGATCTTAAGGGGCAGGGGAGCACAGATACGCAGTATTTT; cdr3_aa: CASSQDLKGQGSTDTQYF
j_call: TRBJ2-7; cdr3_length: 14; v_call: TRBV2; clone_size: -; d_call: TRBD1; cdr3_nt: TGTGCCAGCAGTGACCGACAGGGGGGCCACGAGCAGTACTTC; cdr3_aa: CASSDRQGGHEQYF
j_call: TRBJ2-2; cdr3_length: 13; v_call: TRBV2; clone_size: -; d_call: -; cdr3_nt: TGTGCCAGCACTTCCAGATACACCGGGGAGCTGTTTTTT; cdr3_aa: CASTSRYTGELFF
j_call: TRBJ2-3; cdr3_length: 14; v_call: TRBV6-1; clone_size: -; d_call: TRBD2; cdr3_nt: TGTGCCAGCAGTCAACTAGCGGGGGGGGATACGCAGTATTTT; cdr3_aa: CASSQLAGGDTQYF
j_call: TRBJ2-3; cdr3_length: 13; v_call: TRBV6-6; clone_size: few; d_call: -; cdr3_nt: TGTGCCAGCGGAACAGGGAGTCAAAATACGCAGTATTTT; cdr3_aa: CASGTGSQNTQYF
j_call: TRBJ2-7; cdr3_length: 11; v_call: TRBV20-1; clone_size: -; d_call: TRBD2; cdr3_nt: TGCAGTGTTCCAGCGGGAAACGAGCAGTACTTC; cdr3_aa: CSVPAGNEQYF
j_call: TRBJ1-2; cdr3_length: 12; v_call: TRBV28; clone_size: few; d_call: TRBD1; cdr3_nt: TGTGCCAGCAGTCAGGGGGTGTATGGCTACACCTTC; cdr3_aa: CASSQGVYGYTF
j_call: TRBJ2-1; cdr3_length: 17; v_call: TRBV6-1; clone_size: -; d_call: TRBD2; cdr3_nt: TGTGCCAGCAGTGAACTGATGACTAGCGGGAGTTTTAATGAGCAGTTCTTC; cdr3_aa: CASSELMTSGSFNEQFF
j_call: TRBJ2-7; cdr3_length: 15; v_call: TRBV28; clone_size: -; d_call: TRBD1; cdr3_nt: TGTGCCAGCAGCCTACAGGGGGTGGGGATTTACGAGCAGTACTTC; cdr3_aa: CASSLQGVGIYEQYF
j_call: TRBJ2-1; cdr3_length: 15; v_call: TRBV5-4; clone_size: -; d_call: TRBD2; cdr3_nt: TGTGCCAGCAGCCCCGGGACTAGTATTGAGGGCGAGCAGTTCTTC; cdr3_aa: CASSPGTSIEGEQFF
j_call: TRBJ2-5; cdr3_length: 15; v_call: TRBV5-1; clone_size: -; d_call: TRBD2; cdr3_nt: TGCGCCAGCAGCTTAGGGACTAGCGGACAAGAGACCCAGTACTTC; cdr3_aa: CASSLGTSGQETQYF
j_call: TRBJ2-1; cdr3_length: 16; v_call: TRBV5-6; clone_size: -; d_call: TRBD2; cdr3_nt: TGTGCCAGCAGAAAACGACTAGCGGGATTTGGGGATGAGCAGTTCTTC; cdr3_aa: CASRKRLAGFGDEQFF
j_call: TRBJ1-1; cdr3_length: 16; v_call: TRBV4-1; clone_size: -; d_call: TRBD1; cdr3_nt: TGCGCCAGCAGCCGCAAGGGGGCAGGTGTGAACACTGAAGCTTTCTTT; cdr3_aa: CASSRKGAGVNTEAFF
j_call: TRBJ2-6; cdr3_length: 14; v_call: TRBV7-3; clone_size: -; d_call: -; cdr3_nt: TGTGCCAGCAGCTTATGGCCTGGGGCCAACGTCCTGACTTTC; cdr3_aa: CASSLWPGANVLTF
j_call: TRBJ1-2; cdr3_length: 15; v_call: TRBV13; clone_size: once; d_call: TRBD1; cdr3_nt: TGTGCCAGCAGCTTACGGGACAGGGGGCCGGGAGGCTACACCTTC; cdr3_aa: CASSLRDRGPGGYTF
j_call: TRBJ1-2; cdr3_length: 13; v_call: TRBV7-2; clone_size: -; d_call: TRBD1; cdr3_nt: TGTGCCAGCAGCTGGGACAGGAGGCAAGGCTACACCTTC; cdr3_aa: CASSWDRRQGYTF
j_call: TRBJ2-6; cdr3_length: 15; v_call: TRBV30; clone_size: -; d_call: TRBD1; cdr3_nt: TGTGCCTGGAACTCGAACAGGGGTGGGGCCAACGTCCTGACTTTC; cdr3_aa: CAWNSNRGGANVLTF
j_call: TRBJ2-5; cdr3_length: 15; v_call: TRBV5-4; clone_size: once; d_call: TRBD2; cdr3_nt: TGTGCCAGCAGCTTCTCTAGCGGGAGCCAAGAGACCCAGTACTTC; cdr3_aa: CASSFSSGSQETQYF
j_call: TRBJ1-1; cdr3_length: 15; v_call: TRBV28; clone_size: few; d_call: TRBD1; cdr3_nt: TGTGCCAGCAGTGGGAGGACAGGGGGCTACACTGAAGCTTTCTTT; cdr3_aa: CASSGRTGGYTEAFF
j_call: TRBJ1-2; cdr3_length: 15; v_call: TRBV19; clone_size: few; d_call: TRBD1; cdr3_nt: TGTGCCAGTACCCTCGGACAGGGGATCCACTATGGCTACACCTTC; cdr3_aa: CASTLGQGIHYGYTF
j_call: TRBJ1-4; cdr3_length: 16; v_call: TRBV7-6; clone_size: few; d_call: TRBD1; cdr3_nt: TGTGCCAGCAGCTTACGTCCTACGGGACAGACGGAAAAACTGTTTTTT; cdr3_aa: CASSLRPTGQTEKLFF
j_call: TRBJ1-3; cdr3_length: 15; v_call: TRBV7-3; clone_size: once; d_call: -; cdr3_nt: TGTGCCAGCAGCCGAGAACCGAGCTCTGGAAACACCATATATTTT; cdr3_aa: CASSREPSSGNTIYF
j_call: TRBJ2-4; cdr3_length: 17; v_call: TRBV28; clone_size: -; d_call: -; cdr3_nt: TGTGCCAGCAGTCCCGACTGGCCGCCACGGGCCAAAAACATTCAGTACTTC; cdr3_aa: CASSPDWPPRAKNIQYF
j_call: TRBJ1-1; cdr3_length: 14; v_call: TRBV28; clone_size: once; d_call: TRBD1; cdr3_nt: TGTGCCAGCAGTTTTACAGGGGGCAACACTGAAGCTTTCTTT; cdr3_aa: CASSFTGGNTEAFF
j_call: TRBJ2-2; cdr3_length: 15; v_call: TRBV6-1; clone_size: -; d_call: TRBD2; cdr3_nt: TGTGCCACGATACGGGAGGGGTGGAACACCGGGGAGCTGTTTTTT; cdr3_aa: CATIREGWNTGELFF
j_call: TRBJ1-1; cdr3_length: 14; v_call: TRBV28; clone_size: -; d_call: TRBD1; cdr3_nt: TGTGCCAGCAGTCCCAGGGGGCGGGGCACTGAAGCTTTCTTT; cdr3_aa: CASSPRGRGTEAFF
j_call: TRBJ2-1; cdr3_length: 14; v_call: TRBV14; clone_size: few; d_call: TRBD2; cdr3_nt: TGTGCCACCAATCTAGCGGGAGGATGGGATGAGCAGTTCTTC; cdr3_aa: CATNLAGGWDEQFF
j_call: TRBJ1-3; cdr3_length: 14; v_call: TRBV30; clone_size: -; d_call: -; cdr3_nt: TGTGCCTGGAGTCAAACAGGGAATGGAAACACCATATATTTT; cdr3_aa: CAWSQTGNGNTIYF
j_call: TRBJ2-1; cdr3_length: 16; v_call: TRBV2; clone_size: few; d_call: TRBD2; cdr3_nt: TGTGCCAGCATCAAGGGAGGACTAGCGGGAGGGCCGGATCAGTTCTTC; cdr3_aa: CASIKGGLAGGPDQFF
j_call: TRBJ2-3; cdr3_length: 15; v_call: TRBV29-1; clone_size: -; d_call: TRBD2; cdr3_nt: TGCAGCGTGGGTCGGACTAGCGCGGGCACAGATACGCAGTATTTT; cdr3_aa: CSVGRTSAGTDTQYF
j_call: TRBJ2-3; cdr3_length: 14; v_call: TRBV2; clone_size: -; d_call: TRBD2; cdr3_nt: TGTGCCACTAAAAGGAGCGGGAGGGGAGATACGCAGTATTTT; cdr3_aa: CATKRSGRGDTQYF
j_call: TRBJ2-7; cdr3_length: 15; v_call: TRBV28; clone_size: -; d_call: TRBD2; cdr3_nt: TGTGCCAGCAGTTCACCAGCGGGAGGCCTCTACGAGCAGTACTTC; cdr3_aa: CASSSPAGGLYEQYF
j_call: TRBJ2-1; cdr3_length: 14; v_call: TRBV7-2; clone_size: -; d_call: -; cdr3_nt: TGTGCCAGCAGCCGGGTCACCTTATACAATGAGCAGTTCTTC; cdr3_aa: CASSRVTLYNEQFF
j_call: TRBJ1-4; cdr3_length: 12; v_call: TRBV7-6; clone_size: few; d_call: -; cdr3_nt: TGTGCCAGCAGCTCCATCAATGAAAAACTGTTTTTT; cdr3_aa: CASSSINEKLFF
j_call: TRBJ1-1; cdr3_length: 15; v_call: TRBV5-4; clone_size: -; d_call: -; cdr3_nt: TGTGCCAGCAGCGCCACGACAGGTATGAACACTGAAGCTTTCTTT; cdr3_aa: CASSATTGMNTEAFF
j_call: TRBJ2-3; cdr3_length: 14; v_call: TRBV7-2; clone_size: -; d_call: -; cdr3_nt: TGTGCCAGCAGCCCTGGGACTTACACCGATACGCAGTATTTT; cdr3_aa: CASSPGTYTDTQYF
j_call: TRBJ2-3; cdr3_length: 14; v_call: TRBV7-9; clone_size: -; d_call: TRBD2; cdr3_nt: TGTGCCAGCAGCGGGACTAGCGGGGCAGATACGCAGTATTTT; cdr3_aa: CASSGTSGADTQYF
j_call: TRBJ1-5; cdr3_length: 14; v_call: TRBV19; clone_size: -; d_call: -; cdr3_nt: TGTGCCAGTAGTACAAACTCCTACAATCAGCCCCAGCATTTT; cdr3_aa: CASSTNSYNQPQHF
j_call: TRBJ2-4; cdr3_length: 16; v_call: TRBV27; clone_size: -; d_call: -; cdr3_nt: TGTGCCAGCAGTTTAGTAGGGGGTCTAGCCAAAAACATTCAGTACTTC; cdr3_aa: CASSLVGGLAKNIQYF
j_call: TRBJ1-3; cdr3_length: 19; v_call: TRBV28; clone_size: once; d_call: TRBD1; cdr3_nt: TGTGCCAGCAGTTTAGCGGGACAGGGGGCTAAAGTACCTGGAAACACCATATATTTT; cdr3_aa: CASSLAGQGAKVPGNTIYF
j_call: TRBJ1-3; cdr3_length: 12; v_call: TRBV7-9; clone_size: -; d_call: -; cdr3_nt: TGTTCCAGCAGCCTAAATGGAAACACCATATATTTT; cdr3_aa: CSSSLNGNTIYF
j_call: TRBJ2-1; cdr3_length: 13; v_call: TRBV7-2; clone_size: -; d_call: -; cdr3_nt: TGTGCCAGCAGCCTCGGAGCCTACAATGAGCAGTTCTTC; cdr3_aa: CASSLGAYNEQFF
j_call: TRBJ2-3; cdr3_length: 17; v_call: TRBV9; clone_size: -; d_call: TRBD2; cdr3_nt: TGTGCCAGCAGCAAAGGACTAGCGGGAGCGAGCACAGATACGCAGTATTTT; cdr3_aa: CASSKGLAGASTDTQYF
j_call: TRBJ2-3; cdr3_length: 16; v_call: TRBV27; clone_size: -; d_call: TRBD2; cdr3_nt: TGTGCCAGCAGTCTCGCACGAGCGGGAGGTACAGATACGCAGTATTTT; cdr3_aa: CASSLARAGGTDTQYF
j_call: TRBJ2-1; cdr3_length: 17; v_call: TRBV6-4; clone_size: -; d_call: -; cdr3_nt: TGTGCCAGCAGTGACTTCGGTGCTAACGGGAGTCCTAATGAGCAGTTCTTC; cdr3_aa: CASSDFGANGSPNEQFF
j_call: TRBJ2-1; cdr3_length: 14; v_call: TRBV25-1; clone_size: few; d_call: TRBD1; cdr3_nt: TGTGCCAGCAGTGACGGGACAGGGGGAAATGAGCAGTTCTTC; cdr3_aa: CASSDGTGGNEQFF